These 25 T cell receptor beta chains were all obtained from the same sample, sequenced in a study of T cells in Graves' hyperthyroidism and ophthalmopathy. It was RNA transcripts that yielded the amplified TCR beta CDR3 regions. Using the HTBI primer set, a first-round RT-PCR was run on the TCR CDR3. TCRdb independently ran MiXCR on the multiplex PCR reads; one entry per CDR3 protein. The sample has around 350,000 distinct CDR3 sequences; roughly 19% are singletons. Input material: blood. The source is a woman aged 18-29 years with Graves' hyperthyroidism.

In regard to this clonotype: This could be a read error, since a much larger clone is one nucleotide away. The gene calls are TRBV20-1 and TRBJ2-7, with D possibly TRBD1 on 6 matching bases. The CDR3 is 15 amino acids. V was cut by 3 bases and J by 3 bases, with 18 bases left in between. The germline gives CDR1 DFQATT, CDR2 SNEGSKA (reference sequence). This chain's CDR3 is CSASGAQGWHYEQYF. DNA for the CDR3: TGCAGTGCTAGCGGGGCGCAGGGGTGGCACTACGAGCAGTACTTC.

This clonotype was detected only a few times. The chain joins TRBV4-1 to TRBJ2-7; a possible D gene is TRBD1 (5 bases). The CDR3 extends over 12 amino acids. Germline V gene lookup returns CDR1 MGHRA and CDR2 YSYEKL. V was pared by 2 bases and J by 9 bases, with 11 bases between. The CDR3 DNA is TGCGCCAGCAGCCAATATGGGGCGGTGCAGTACTTC. This gives the protein CASSQYGAVQYF.

This clonotype was recorded at least ten times. CDR3 sequence: CASSLEAAGRKAFF. DNA for the CDR3: TGCGCCAGCAGCTTGGAGGCGGCAGGGCGGAAAGCTTTCTTT. The V and J genes are TRBV5-1 and TRBJ1-1, with D tentatively TRBD1 (5 bases). CDR3 size: 14 residues. Germline CDR1 and CDR2: SGHRS and YFSETQ. Trimming took off 0 bases at V and 9 bases at J, with 15 bases between the two ends. Full variable domain (outside the CDR3, taken from reference TRBV5-1 and TRBJ1-1): KAGVTQTPRYLIKTRGQQVTLSCSPISGHRSVSWYQQTPGQGLQFLFEYFSETQRNKGNFPGRFSGRQFSNSRSEMNVSTLELGDSALYLCASSLEAAGRKAFFGQGTRLTVV.

This clonotype was observed at least ten times. V gene TRBV10-3 combines with J gene TRBJ2-7; D remains ambiguous. This CDR3 has 16 amino acids. From germline, CDR1 is ENHRY and CDR2 SYGVKD. V gave up 0 bases and J gave up 4 bases, with 16 bases separating them. CDR3 nucleotides: TGTGCCATCAGTGAGTCGATGGACCCGCGCTTGTACGAGCAGTACTTC. Translation: CAISESMDPRLYEQYF.

This clonotype has at least ten counts. This sequence joins TRBV6-1 and TRBJ1-1, with D perhaps TRBD1 (6 bases). Trimming stripped 10 bases from V and 11 bases from J, with 23 bases between. Germline V gene sequence: CDR1 MNHNS, CDR2 SASEGT. The CDR3 covers 13 residues. CDR3 sequence (DNA): TGTGCCACCACCGAACAGGGAGAGCCTTCGGCTTTCTTT. It yields the protein CATTEQGEPSAFF.

This clonotype showed up many times. This may arise from a read error, as a much more abundant clone is one base away. The chain has TRBV12-3 or TRBV12-4 and TRBJ1-1, with D possibly matching TRBD1 (6 bases). The CDR3 runs 15 residues. CDR3 in DNA: TGTGCCAGCAGTCCATTGGGGGCGGGGAACACTGAAGCTTCCTTT. This codes for CASSPLGAGNTEASF.

The sample holds many counts of this clonotype. The V gene is TRBV30, the J gene TRBJ2-5, with 13 positions matching TRBD2. CDR1 and CDR2 (germline): GTSNPN, SVGIG (reference sequence). This CDR3 region has 16 residues. With 3 bases clipped from V and 3 bases from J, the junction kept 7 bases outside the gene matches. CDR3 protein: CAWSAAGLAGEETQYF. The DNA for the CDR3 is TGTGCCTGGAGCGCCGCCGGACTAGCGGGGGAAGAGACCCAGTACTTC.

This clonotype was detected many times. This chain links TRBV20-1 with TRBJ2-5; TRBD1 matches at 7 bases. The V gene's germline CDR1 is DFQATT and CDR2 SNEGSKA (reference sequence). CDR3 length: 13 residues. The junction had 4 bases not matched to a gene; V was cut back by 6 bases and J by 0 bases. The CDR3 here is CSARDSNQETQYF. Here the CDR3 DNA reads TGCAGTGCGAGGGACAGCAACCAAGAGACCCAGTACTTC.

The table lists this clonotype with a few counts. This chain uses TRBV5-1 with TRBJ2-2; D might be TRBD1 (6 bases). This CDR3 region has 17 residues. V shed 3 bases and J shed 4 bases, with 19 bases lying between them. Germline-derived CDR1 and CDR2 are SGHRS and YFSETQ. CDR3 sequence (DNA): TGCGCCAGCAGCTCGATTCTAAAGGACAGTAGCACCGGGGAGCTGTTTTTT. Its translation is CASSSILKDSSTGELFF.

This clonotype has only a few counts. An end of the junction differs from the germline gene, which may be a read error. The rearrangement uses TRBV11-1 and TRBJ2-4; D is possibly TRBD2 (5 bases). The CDR3 is 17 residues long. Germline values: CDR1 SGHAT, CDR2 FQDESV (reference sequence). CDR3 amino acids: CASSLGLGGPQEYIKYF. In nucleotides, the CDR3 is TGTGCCAGCAGCTTAGGTCTCGGCGGGCCCCAGGAGTACATTAAGTACTTC.

This clonotype came up once. The V and J genes are TRBV11-2 and TRBJ2-5; 9 bases agree with TRBD2. Trimming at V came to 5 bases and at J to 2 bases, leaving 15 bases not matched to a gene. The CDR3 loop spans 18 amino acids. Germline assignment: CDR1 SGHAT and CDR2 FQNNGV. The CDR3 here is CASSLSMVAGETQETQYF. The CDR3 DNA reads TGTGCCAGCAGCCTCTCTATGGTAGCGGGAGAGACTCAAGAGACCCAGTACTTC.

The table lists this clonotype with a few counts. A read error is possible here, since a much larger clone lies one base away. The rearrangement links TRBV2 to TRBJ1-1; D is unresolved. The CDR3 is 14 residues long. Germline CDR1 reads SNHLY; CDR2 reads FYNNEI. CDR3 protein: CASSEAPGYTEACF. CDR3 nucleotides: TGTGCCAGCAGTGAAGCGCCGGGGTACACTGAAGCTTGCTTT. Filled out from reference TRBV2 and TRBJ1-1, the complete variable domain reads EPEVTQTPSHQVTQMGQEVILRCVPISNHLYFYWYRQILGQKVEFLVSFYNNEISEKSEIFDDQFSVERPDGSNFTLKIRSTKLEDSAMYFCASSEAPGYTEACFGQGTRLTVV.

In its sample, this clonotype was seen many times. The chain links TRBV11-3 to TRBJ1-2; TRBD1 is a possible D gene (6 bases). The CDR3 length is 16 residues. Deletions cut 5 bases from V and 2 bases from J, with 18 bases between. Germline V gene data show CDR1 as SGHNT and CDR2 as YENEEA. The CDR3 DNA reads TGTGCCAGCAGCCGTCAAACTTATACAGGGAACTATGGCTACACCTTC. Translated, it gives CASSRQTYTGNYGYTF.

This clonotype was seen ten or more times. This chain links TRBV15 with TRBJ1-5; 7 positions match TRBD1. Germline V gene sequence: CDR1 LNHNV, CDR2 YYDKDF (reference sequence). V shed 0 bases, J shed 8 bases, and the junction held 16 bases outside the gene matches. The CDR3 covers 18 residues. CDR3 amino acids: CATSRDEALLRGREPQHF. CDR3 nucleotides: TGTGCCACCAGCAGAGATGAGGCGTTATTAAGGGGGCGTGAGCCCCAGCATTTT.

On this clonotype: One junction end does not reproduce the germline sequence, and a read error may be involved. The chain is built from TRBV6-5 and TRBJ2-7, with unresolved D. This CDR3 is 16 amino acids long. CDR1 and CDR2 from the germline V gene are MNHEY and SVGAGI. The CDR3 is CACSSPTIVGSYEQYF. DNA of the CDR3: TGTGCCTGCAGTTCCCCGACGATAGTGGGGTCCTACGAGCAGTACTTC.

This clonotype was counted at least ten times. The V and J genes are TRBV3-1 and TRBJ2-5, with TRBD2 matching over 7 bases. This CDR3 has 14 amino acids. The V gene's germline CDR1 is LGHDT and CDR2 YNNKEL (reference sequence). The J segment lost 6 bases and the V segment lost 1 base, leaving 5 bases of the junction unmatched. The CDR3 DNA sequence: TGTGCCAGCAGCCAAGTCCCTAGCGGAAAGACCCAGTACTTC. It encodes CASSQVPSGKTQYF.

Many counts were recorded for this clonotype. Being one base from a much bigger clone, this may be a read error. CDR3 residues: CASSLIRETQYF. The CDR3 bases are TGTGCCAGCAGCTTAATCCGGGAGACCCAGTACTTC. The chain links TRBV13 to TRBJ2-5; the D is unclear. Per germline, CDR1 PRHDT and CDR2 FYEKMQ (reference sequence). The CDR3 consists of 12 residues. The ends were cut back, 2 bases at V and 5 bases at J, with 6 bases in the middle.

The sample holds many counts of this clonotype. The chain combines TRBV5-1 with TRBJ2-2; TRBD2 is a possible D gene (6 bases). CDR1 and CDR2 (germline): SGHRS, YFSETQ. V dropped 3 bases and J dropped 3 bases, with 6 bases sitting between them. This CDR3 spans 13 amino acids. CDR3 nucleotides: TGCGCCAGCAGCTGGGGGGACACCGGGGAGCTGTTTTTT. This sequence encodes CASSWGDTGELFF.

This clonotype was seen ten or more times. This chain connects TRBV5-1 to TRBJ1-1; 7 bases map to TRBD1. Trimming took 1 base from V and 0 from J; bases not matched to a gene: 3. CDR3 length: 15 residues. Per germline, CDR1 SGHRS and CDR2 YFSETQ. The CDR3 region has the DNA TGCGCCAGCAGCTTGCAGGGGGGATTGAACACTGAAGCTTTCTTT. Translated: CASSLQGGLNTEAFF.

J is TRBJ1-1 and V is TRBV12-3 or TRBV12-4, with D unclear. The CDR3 has 15 amino acids. V gave up 5 bases and J gave up 4 bases, with 17 bases separating them. This CDR3 reads CASSGRRGVVTEAFF. In DNA, the CDR3 is TGTGCCAGCAGTGGCCGGCGGGGTGTCGTCACTGAAGCTTTCTTT.

Many counts were recorded for this clonotype. The CDR3 DNA is TGTGCCATCAGTCCCCACTACAAGGGAGAAGGCTACTACGAGCAGTACTTC. This codes for CAISPHYKGEGYYEQYF. This chain links TRBV10-3 with TRBJ2-7; TRBD2 is a possible D gene (5 bases). This CDR3 is 17 amino acids long. The V and J ends lost 5 bases and 3 bases respectively, with 23 bases between them. Germline loops: CDR1 ENHRY, CDR2 SYGVKD.

This clonotype occurred many times. This chain's CDR3 is CASSLNFPGYTF. CDR3 DNA sequence: TGTGCCAGCAGTTTAAATTTCCCGGGCTACACCTTC. The genes are TRBV28 and TRBJ1-2; no reliable D call. The V gene's germline CDR1 is MDHEN and CDR2 SYDVKM. This CDR3 is built from 12 residues. Trimming removed 2 bases at V and 8 bases at J, with 9 bases between.

V gene TRBV12-3 or TRBV12-4 combines with J gene TRBJ1-1; D not resolved. The CDR3 is made up of 14 amino acids. Between the trimmed V and J ends, which lost 0 bases and 5 bases, there was a span of 10 bases. The CDR3 protein is CASSLASSLTEAFF. The CDR3 nucleotides read TGTGCCAGCAGTTTAGCGAGCAGTCTTACTGAAGCTTTCTTT.

Only a few counts were recorded for this clonotype. The chain employs TRBV9 and TRBJ1-3; D gene uncertain. The CDR3 totals 15 residues. Trimming removed 4 bases at V and 0 bases at J, with 11 bases between. The germline V gene has CDR1 SGDLS and CDR2 YYNGEE. CDR3 sequence reads: CASSPNPGSGNTIYF. Here the CDR3 DNA reads TGTGCCAGCAGCCCCAACCCGGGCTCTGGAAACACCATATATTTT.

Comments on this clonotype: A much more abundant neighbour one base away suggests this may be a read error. This chain connects TRBV20-1 to TRBJ1-5; maybe TRBD1 (5 bases). The germline gives CDR1 DFQATT, CDR2 SNEGSKA (reference sequence). This CDR3 has 14 residues. The V end lost 2 bases, the J end lost 4 bases, and 12 bases lay between the germline ends. Here the CDR3 reads CSARPRGDNQPQHF. DNA for the CDR3: TGCAGTGCTAGACCCCGAGGGGATAATCAGCCCCAGCATTTT.